This T cell receptor (beta chain) is from a study of T-cell memory formation after mild COVID-19. About the research overall: Clusters were largely donor specific.

V lost 0 bases, J lost 0 bases, and 9 bases lay in between. This CDR3 is 15 amino acids long. Germline V lookup: CDR1 SGHRS, CDR2 YFSETQ. TCRdb passed the 5' RACE reads through MiXCR, listing each CDR3 protein once. Of 200,000 to 250,000 distinct CDR3 sequences in the sample, roughly 14% were seen once. For this clonotype: Its antigen is as yet unknown.

Study outcomes and limitations: Detection of some responders pre-infection suggested pre-existing cross-reactive memory T cells participated.

Material for sequencing was PBMCs or a T cell subset sorted from them (not recorded which). The rearrangement links TRBV5-1 to TRBJ1-1; D is uncertain. This TCR was recovered from an adult woman who had mild COVID-19 (a few samples of this study predate the infection). Cell type and time point are not known. CDR3 residues: CASSLETTMNTEAFF. In nucleotides, the CDR3 is TGCGCCAGCAGCTTGGAAACGACAATGAACACTGAAGCTTTCTTT.